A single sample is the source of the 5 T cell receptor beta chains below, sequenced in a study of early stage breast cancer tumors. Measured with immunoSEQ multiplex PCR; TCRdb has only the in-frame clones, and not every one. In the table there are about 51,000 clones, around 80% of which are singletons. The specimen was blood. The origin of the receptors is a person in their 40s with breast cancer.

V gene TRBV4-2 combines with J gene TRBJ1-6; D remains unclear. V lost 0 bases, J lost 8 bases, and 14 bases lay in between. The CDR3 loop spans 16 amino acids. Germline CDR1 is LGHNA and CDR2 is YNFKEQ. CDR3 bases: TGTGCCAGCAGCCAAGATATGGCAAGAGGAGATTCACCCCTCCACTTT. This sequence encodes CASSQDMARGDSPLHF.

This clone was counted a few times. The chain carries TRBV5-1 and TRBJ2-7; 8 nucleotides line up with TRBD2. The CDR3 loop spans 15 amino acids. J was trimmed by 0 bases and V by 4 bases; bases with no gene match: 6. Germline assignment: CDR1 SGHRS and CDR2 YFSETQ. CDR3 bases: TGCGCCAGCAGCACCTCGGGAGGGAGCTCCTACGAGCAGTACTTC. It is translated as CASSTSGGSSYEQYF.

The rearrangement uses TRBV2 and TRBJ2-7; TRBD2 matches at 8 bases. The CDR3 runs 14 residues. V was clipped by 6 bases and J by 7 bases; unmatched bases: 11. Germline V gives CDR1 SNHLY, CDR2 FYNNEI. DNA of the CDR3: TGTGCCAGCAGCCCCTACGGGGGGGTCGGAGAGCAGTACTTC. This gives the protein CASSPYGGVGEQYF.

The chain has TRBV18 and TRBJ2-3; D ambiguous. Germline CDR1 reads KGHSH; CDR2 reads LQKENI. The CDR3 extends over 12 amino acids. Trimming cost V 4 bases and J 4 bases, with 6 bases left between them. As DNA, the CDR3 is TGTGCCAGCTCACATCGTTCAGATACGCAGTATTTT. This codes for CASSHRSDTQYF.

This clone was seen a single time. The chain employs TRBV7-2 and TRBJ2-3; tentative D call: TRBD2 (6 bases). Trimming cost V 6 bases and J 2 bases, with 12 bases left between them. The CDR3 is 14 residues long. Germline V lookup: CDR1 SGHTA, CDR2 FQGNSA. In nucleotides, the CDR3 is TGTGCCAGCAGTCAGCGGGTCCTCACAGATACGCAGTATTTT. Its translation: CASSQRVLTDTQYF.